The T cell receptor (beta chain) under discussion was sequenced for a study of T cell repertoires in cytomegalovirus infection. Looking at the study overall: Matching HLA type, along with CMV infection, was indicated by public TCR beta signatures.

Whole-study findings and limits: Carriers of CMV plus the relevant HLA were identified by cumulative public TCR beta family frequency. HLA-C-restricted, CMV-specific TCR beta clonotypes were dominant ex vivo.

This clonotype has only a few counts. Its antigen is not known. TCRdb re-derived calls from the reads in MiXCR, one entry per CDR3 protein. This sample yields 450,000 to 600,000 distinct CDR3 sequences, of which around 30% are seen a single time; 17% belongs to the top ten. Trimming shortened V by 2 bases and J by 5 bases, and 9 bases separated the two germline ends. CDR1 is KGHSH and CDR2 is LQKENI in the germline V gene. CDR3 length: 13 amino acids. The sample was cultured PBMCs, taken from culture after CMV antigen stimulation. V is TRBV18 and J is TRBJ2-5; possibly TRBD2 for D (6 bases). The sequence derives from a human donor in good health (CMV status not recorded). Some clones in this sample may be carry-over from other donors' samples. CDR3 residues: CASSPAGSETQYF. The CDR3 DNA sequence: TGTGCCAGCTCACCAGCGGGGAGTGAGACCCAGTACTTC.